One T cell receptor (beta chain) is described in this entry. This clone was seen ten or more times. Its antigen is still unknown. Nothing much larger sits one base from this clone, and base qualities are not available. The immunoSEQ v3 hsTCRB kit was used to amplify TCR beta CDR3 regions from genomic DNA through bias-controlled multiplex PCR. TCR libraries were sequenced on an Illumina NextSeq 500 to about 2 million read pairs for survey level or roughly 4.5-6.5 million for deep level. In the original analysis: V, D and J genes were assigned, non-productive sequences were removed, and clonality was reported by immunoSEQ Analyzer software. Repertoires were compared by productive Simpson clonality and by the Morisita overlap index of productive TRB rearrangements between infused TIL and blood. The absolute count of a clonotype in blood was estimated by multiplying the lymphocyte count by the CD3+ fraction and by the productive frequency of the clone. TCRdb took over this immuneACCESS table, retaining in-frame rearrangements with V and J assigned. Such tables are incomplete; in checked studies, under half of the missing clones stem from an unresolved V gene, and the remainder is unexplained. The V and J calls and clone size were taken over from that table, and D and trimming were inferred from the DNA. This sample is represented by about 60,000 clones; about 69% of them were singletons. Together, the top ten hold approximately 7% of the sample.

The time point label here, explained by the study, means: pre-treatment sample, taken before nivolumab and TIL therapy. Adults with stage 4 NSCLC were enrolled in a dual-center phase I trial from late 2017 to early 2020. The samples were drawn from an open-label, single-arm phase I trial testing tumor-infiltrating lymphocyte therapy combined with nivolumab in advanced non-small cell lung cancer. Blood mononuclear cells were isolated from EDTA tubes by Ficoll gradient and were snap-frozen as pellets, and DNA was extracted with a Qiagen mini-prep kit. For CDR1 and CDR2, the germline V gene (reference sequence) lists LNHDA and SQIVND. The V and J ends are trimmed by 10 bases and 0 bases, leaving 16 bases between them. The CDR3, cysteine through phenylalanine, is 15 amino acids long. The entry retains the CDR3 DNA only, 45 bases that are in frame from base 1. The record originates from a study of TIL therapy for anti-PD-1-resistant metastatic lung cancer (dated by TCRdb to 2020 to 2023). For the study in its entirety: Before any PD-1/PD-L1 blockade was given, tumors were harvested, nivolumab was then administered, and patients who progressed went on to receive lymphodepletion, an infusion of expanded TIL, and IL-2. Tumor and peripheral blood T cell receptor beta sequencing was used to track clonotypes across tumor, expanded TIL product and serial blood samples. A median non-synonymous tumor mutation burden of under 1.9 mutations per megabase was determined across the cohort by whole-exome sequencing. Most of the cohort had lung adenocarcinoma, including a few EGFR-mutant tumors and two ALK-rearranged tumors, and half of the patients were either current or former smokers. Enrolled patients had a median age of around 49 years (range 38-75) and a median tumor PD-L1 proportion score of over 5.5%. Results the study describes overall, beyond this receptor: The cohort was highly selected, including more treatment-naive, never-smoker and oncogene-addicted patients than is typical, which limits generalizability. Infused TIL clonotypes partially replaced the baseline peripheral repertoire then decayed over months, with no apparent association between persistence and response. The study protocol defined all tumor marker inferences as exploratory.

The sequence joins TRBV19 to TRBJ1-5; the D gene is perhaps TRBD1, on 6 matching bases. This TCR was sampled from a person between 30 and 80 years old with non-small cell lung cancer. The material was blood, obtained at baseline. The CDR3 here reads CATLGGLYSNQPQHF. The DNA sequence is TGTGCCACCCTCGGGGGGCTGTATAGCAATCAGCCCCAGCATTTT.